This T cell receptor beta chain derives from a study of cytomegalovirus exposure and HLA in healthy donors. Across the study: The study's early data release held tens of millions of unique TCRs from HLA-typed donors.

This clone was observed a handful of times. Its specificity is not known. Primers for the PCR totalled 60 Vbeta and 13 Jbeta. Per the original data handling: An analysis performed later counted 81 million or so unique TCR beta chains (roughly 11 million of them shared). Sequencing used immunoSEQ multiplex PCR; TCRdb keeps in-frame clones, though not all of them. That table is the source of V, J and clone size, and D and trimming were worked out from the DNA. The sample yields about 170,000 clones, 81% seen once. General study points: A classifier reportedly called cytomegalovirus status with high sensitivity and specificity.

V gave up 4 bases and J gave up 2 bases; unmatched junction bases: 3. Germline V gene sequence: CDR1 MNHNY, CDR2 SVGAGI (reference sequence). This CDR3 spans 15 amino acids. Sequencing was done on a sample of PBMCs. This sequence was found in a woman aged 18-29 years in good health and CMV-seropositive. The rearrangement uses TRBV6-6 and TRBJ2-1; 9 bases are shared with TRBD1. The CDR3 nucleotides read TGTGCCAGCAGTTGGGGACAGGGTACCTACAATGAGCAGTTCTTC. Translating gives CASSWGQGTYNEQFF.